Listed below are T cell receptor beta chains from one sample, sequenced in a study of T-cell memory formation after mild COVID-19. TCRdb re-derived calls from the 5' RACE reads in MiXCR, one entry per CDR3 protein. The sample lists over 70,000 distinct CDR3 sequences, 13% occurring once. Sequenced sample: PBMCs or a T cell subset sorted from them (not recorded which). The receptor source for this set is an adult woman who had mild COVID-19 (a few samples of this study predate the infection). Cell type and time point are not known. Each CDR3 is given with its conserved first and last residue. Fields, in order: V gene, J gene, clone size, D gene, CDR3 protein, CDR3 DNA. D genes are given only for firm matches. Clone size appears in some rows only: once, few, many, or a class for an expanded clone.

>TRBV12-3/TRBV12-4|TRBJ2-1|few|TRBD2
CASSWQREGNEQFF
TGTGCCAGCAGTTGGCAGCGGGAGGGTAATGAGCAGTTCTTC
>TRBV7-9|TRBJ2-7|few|TRBD2
CASSGRTSGIFEQYF
TGTGCCAGCAGCGGAAGGACTAGCGGGATCTTCGAGCAGTACTTC
>TRBV9|TRBJ2-3|few|.
CASSVVVTDTQYF
TGTGCCAGCAGCGTAGTAGTCACAGATACGCAGTATTTT
>TRBV7-3|TRBJ2-3|few|.
CASSRVDGTDTQYF
TGTGCCAGCAGCCGCGTGGACGGCACAGATACGCAGTATTTT
>TRBV4-1|TRBJ1-4|.|.
CASSQETEYFF
TGCGCCAGCAGCCAAGAAACAGAATACTTTTTT
>TRBV5-1|TRBJ1-1|few|.
CASSLVGAAEAFF
TGCGCCAGCAGCTTGGTCGGGGCGGCAGAAGCTTTCTTT
>TRBV6-5|TRBJ1-4|.|.
CASSYRSQGFEKLFF
TGTGCCAGCAGTTACCGTAGCCAGGGGTTCGAAAAACTGTTTTTT
>TRBV29-1|TRBJ2-7|.|.
CSAQGQGVTYEQYF
TGCAGCGCCCAGGGGCAGGGCGTCACCTACGAGCAGTACTTC
>TRBV9|TRBJ2-7|.|TRBD1
CASSTQDRVGEQYF
TGTGCCAGCAGCACCCAGGACAGGGTAGGGGAGCAGTACTTC
>TRBV4-1|TRBJ2-5|.|TRBD1
CASSPRTGKETQYF
TGCGCCAGCAGCCCCCGGACAGGGAAAGAGACCCAGTACTTC
>TRBV15|TRBJ2-6|few|.
CATSRDLRQGVHSGANVLTF
TGTGCCACCAGCAGAGATCTAAGGCAGGGAGTACACTCCGGGGCCAACGTCCTGACTTTC
>TRBV7-6|TRBJ1-3|.|.
CASSSELGSGNTIYF
TGTGCCAGCAGCTCGGAGTTGGGCTCTGGAAACACCATATATTTT
>TRBV7-9|TRBJ2-5|.|.
CASSPRGWGETQYF
TGTGCCAGCAGCCCTCGGGGGTGGGGAGAGACCCAGTACTTC
>TRBV29-1|TRBJ2-3|few|.
CSVDVTFENTQYF
TGCAGCGTTGATGTGACATTCGAGAATACGCAGTATTTT
>TRBV5-1|TRBJ1-2|.|.
CASSLVAELGNGYTF
TGCGCCAGCAGCTTAGTCGCAGAATTGGGGAATGGCTACACCTTC
>TRBV7-6|TRBJ2-1|few|TRBD2
CASSLLAGGIYNEQFF
TGTGCCAGCAGCTTATTGGCGGGGGGGATCTACAATGAGCAGTTCTTC
>TRBV6-1|TRBJ1-6|.|.
CASVEEVAHNSPLHF
TGTGCCAGTGTGGAGGAGGTCGCTCATAATTCACCCCTCCACTTT
>TRBV6-5|TRBJ2-7|many|.
CASSYLDVDEQYF
TGTGCCAGCAGTTATCTGGACGTCGACGAGCAGTACTTC
>TRBV29-1|TRBJ2-5|.|TRBD1
CSVRDMEQGAQYF
TGCAGCGTTCGGGACATGGAACAGGGGGCCCAGTACTTC
>TRBV3-1|TRBJ1-1|once|.
CASSTRQVAELDTEAFF
TGTGCCAGCAGCACCCGACAGGTCGCCGAGCTGGACACTGAAGCTTTCTTT
>TRBV20-1|TRBJ2-1|.|TRBD1
CSASPDLTGGHNEQFF
TGCAGTGCTAGCCCCGACCTTACAGGGGGCCACAATGAGCAGTTCTTC
>TRBV4-2|TRBJ1-6|.|TRBD1
CASSRPGQGNSPLHF
TGTGCCAGCAGCCGCCCGGGACAGGGAAATTCACCCCTCCACTTT
>TRBV24-1|TRBJ2-5|.|.
CATSDAPGEAYQETQYF
TGTGCCACCAGTGATGCCCCAGGGGAAGCTTACCAAGAGACCCAGTACTTC
>TRBV9|TRBJ2-7|.|TRBD1
CASSASGTGTEQYF
TGTGCCAGCAGCGCGTCCGGGACAGGGACCGAGCAGTACTTC
>TRBV5-5|TRBJ2-7|.|TRBD1
CASSLVAGGPYEQYF
TGTGCCAGCAGCTTGGTTGCAGGGGGACCCTACGAGCAGTACTTC
>TRBV7-3|TRBJ2-7|.|.
CASSPVPRSHEQYF
TGTGCCAGCAGCCCCGTACCGAGGAGCCACGAGCAGTACTTC
>TRBV19|TRBJ1-4|.|TRBD1
CASSISGTGYEKLFF
TGTGCCAGTAGTATCAGTGGGACAGGCTATGAAAAACTGTTTTTT
>TRBV6-5|TRBJ2-1|.|.
CASRERGTLIYNEQFF
TGTGCCAGCCGGGAACGGGGGACCTTAATATACAATGAGCAGTTCTTC
>TRBV9|TRBJ1-6|few|.
CASSVVADSSYNSPLHF
TGTGCCAGCAGCGTAGTGGCGGATAGCTCCTATAATTCACCCCTCCACTTT
>TRBV4-2|TRBJ1-1|.|.
CASSLVQGSKTGDTEAFF
TGTGCCAGCAGCCTCGTCCAGGGCTCTAAAACTGGGGACACTGAAGCTTTCTTT
>TRBV11-2|TRBJ2-4|.|TRBD1
CASSSTGGTIDIQYF
TGTGCCAGCAGCTCGACAGGGGGAACGATTGACATTCAGTACTTC
>TRBV6-2/TRBV6-3|TRBJ2-1|many|TRBD1
CASSYRDRGAYEQFF
TGTGCCAGCAGTTACCGGGACAGGGGGGCCTATGAGCAGTTCTTC
>TRBV27|TRBJ2-2|.|.
CASSSFPGLNTGELFF
TGTGCCAGCAGTAGTTTCCCGGGACTTAACACCGGGGAGCTGTTTTTT
>TRBV9|TRBJ2-3|few|TRBD1
CASSVGQDRNYPDTQYF
TGTGCCAGCAGCGTAGGGCAGGACAGGAACTACCCAGATACGCAGTATTTT
>TRBV5-6|TRBJ2-7|.|.
CASSTAGATYEQYF
TGTGCCAGCAGCACCGCCGGGGCTACCTACGAGCAGTACTTC
>TRBV4-2|TRBJ2-7|.|.
CASSPRVGAAYEQYF
TGTGCCAGCAGCCCCAGGGTGGGGGCCGCCTACGAGCAGTACTTC
>TRBV19|TRBJ1-5|once|.
CASSPQGRGNQPQHF
TGTGCCAGTAGTCCTCAGGGTAGGGGCAATCAGCCCCAGCATTTT
>TRBV29-1|TRBJ2-7|.|TRBD2
CSVELAGVMYEQYF
TGCAGCGTTGAGTTAGCGGGAGTGATGTACGAGCAGTACTTC
>TRBV12-3/TRBV12-4|TRBJ2-5|.|.
CASSRLDSSQETQYF
TGTGCCAGCAGCCGACTTGACAGCTCCCAAGAGACCCAGTACTTC
>TRBV10-3|TRBJ2-1|.|TRBD2
CAISSGTSGGGEQFF
TGTGCCATCAGCTCCGGGACTAGCGGGGGGGGAGAGCAGTTCTTC
>TRBV9|TRBJ1-6|few|TRBD1
CASSARTGDKPLHF
TGTGCCAGCAGCGCCAGGACAGGAGATAAGCCCCTCCACTTT
>TRBV7-9|TRBJ2-7|many|TRBD2
CASSSPIAGASYEQYF
TGTGCCAGCAGCTCCCCTATTGCGGGAGCGAGCTACGAGCAGTACTTC
>TRBV29-1|TRBJ2-7|.|.
CSVPRHEANHEQYF
TGCAGCGTTCCACGACACGAGGCAAATCACGAGCAGTACTTC
>TRBV13|TRBJ2-3|many|TRBD1
CASSPRGPTDTQYF
TGTGCCAGCAGCCCGAGGGGGCCCACAGATACGCAGTATTTT
>TRBV6-5|TRBJ2-1|few|.
CASRSGVGYNEQFF
TGTGCCAGCAGGAGCGGAGTCGGCTACAATGAGCAGTTCTTC
>TRBV12-3/TRBV12-4|TRBJ2-5|.|.
CASPRAPIQETQYF
TGTGCCAGCCCTCGGGCTCCCATCCAAGAGACCCAGTACTTC
>TRBV2|TRBJ1-1|few|.
CASIASDTRNTEAFF
TGTGCCAGCATTGCTTCGGACACGCGGAACACTGAAGCTTTCTTT
>TRBV7-9|TRBJ2-1|many|.
CASSLGGLLLNEQFF
TGTGCCAGCAGCCTTGGGGGGCTCCTTCTCAATGAGCAGTTCTTC